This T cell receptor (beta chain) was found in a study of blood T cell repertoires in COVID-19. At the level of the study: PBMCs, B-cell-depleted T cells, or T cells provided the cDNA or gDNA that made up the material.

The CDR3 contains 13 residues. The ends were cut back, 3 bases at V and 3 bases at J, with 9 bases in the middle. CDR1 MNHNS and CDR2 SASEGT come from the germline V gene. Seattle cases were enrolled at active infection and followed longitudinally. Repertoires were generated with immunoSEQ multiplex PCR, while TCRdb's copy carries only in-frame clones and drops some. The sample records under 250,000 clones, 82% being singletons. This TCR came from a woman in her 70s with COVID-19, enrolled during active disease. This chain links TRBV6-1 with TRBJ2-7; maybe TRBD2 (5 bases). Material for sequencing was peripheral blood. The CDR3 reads CASSESGVYEQYF. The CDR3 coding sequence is TGTGCCAGCAGTGAGTCCGGGGTCTACGAGCAGTACTTC.